This TCR beta chain is drawn from a study of cytomegalovirus exposure and HLA in healthy donors. Across the study: Early released data had around 88 million unique TCRs, all coming from HLA-typed donors. Notes on the study in general: CMV serostatus stood as the only immune exposure information on hand.

The PCR contained 60 Vbeta and 13 Jbeta primers. Libraries were prepared by immunoSEQ multiplex PCR; TCRdb keeps only in-frame clonotypes and omits some of them. Here the sample spans about 92,000 clones, approximately 71% being singletons. This CDR3 region has 19 residues. The V end lost 5 bases, the J end lost 5 bases, and 29 bases lay between the germline ends. A word on this clone: Antigen specificity is unknown.

The receptor comes from a man between 50 and 59 years old in good health and CMV-seronegative. Material for sequencing was PBMCs. The chain carries TRBV5-7 and TRBJ2-1, with D possibly matching TRBD2 (5 bases). TRBV5-7 is labeled an ORF, and its function is uncertain. CDR3 DNA: TGTGCCAGCAGTTACCTCTGGGCGGGCCTAGCCCCCACAAACAATGAGCAGTTCTTC. It encodes CASSYLWAGLAPTNNEQFF.